The TCR beta chain described here comes from a study of blood T cell repertoires in COVID-19. Study-level background: The samples span acute and convalescent COVID-19 from the United States, Italy and Spain. Nucleic acid was either cDNA or gDNA, and it came from T cells, B-cell-depleted T cells, or PBMCs.

Libraries were prepared by immunoSEQ multiplex PCR; TCRdb keeps only in-frame clonotypes and omits some of them. The profile covers fewer than 250,000 clones, with more than 80% appearing a single time and about 1.8% taken by the ten largest. Cohort placement rested on clinical history that participants reported themselves. What the recovered Cohort 3 donors had was two negative PCRs, clearance, or symptom resolution. Note on this clone: Other nucleotide sequences from this sample produce the same CDR3.

The ends lost 3 bases at V and 3 bases at J; junction bases unmatched: 4. The CDR3 contains 14 residues. The germline V gene has CDR1 ENHRY and CDR2 SYGVKD. The sequenced sample was PBMCs or T cells enriched from blood (not recorded which). The TCR sequence derives from a man in his sixties who had recovered from COVID-19. This chain connects TRBV10-3 to TRBJ1-1, with 7 nucleotides matching TRBD1. CDR3 amino acids: CAISEGQGDTEAFF. The CDR3 DNA reads as TGTGCCATCAGTGAAGGGCAGGGGGACACTGAAGCTTTCTTT.